Following are 2 T cell receptor beta chains from one sample sequenced in a study of T cells in women clearing cervical HPV infection (dated by TCRdb to the late 2010s). The library was prepared using the immunoSEQ multiplex PCR assay. TCRdb carries this immuneACCESS record with in-frame sequences only. Its versions omit some clonotypes, under half of them owing to an unresolved V gene in the studies checked, with the rest unexplained. For this sample, the table gives roughly 28,000 clones. The top ten clonotypes cover roughly 2.8% of the sample. Input material: blood buffy coat. The receptors here all came from a woman aged 18 to 75 with a cervical HPV16 infection that either progressed to CIN3+ or cleared (not recorded which).

As to this clone: Coverage ceases 3 residues before the CDR3 finishes, and the germline J gene fills in the end. This rearrangement joins TRBV5-6 to TRBJ2-3, with 9 bases that match TRBD1. The J segment lost 3 bases and the V segment lost 4 bases, leaving 3 bases of the junction unmatched. The V gene's germline CDR1 is SGHDT and CDR2 YYEEEE. CDR3 length: 14 amino acids. CDR3 sequence reads: CASSTGGETDTQYF. CDR3 DNA, as far as it was read: TGTGCCAGCAGCACAGGGGGCGAGACAGATACG.

With respect to this clone: Sequencing ends 3 residues short of the CDR3 end; the germline J gene provides the rest. The V call is TRBV12-5, the J call TRBJ2-3; TRBD1 aligns across 7 bases. Unmatched junction bases numbered 12, after V lost 2 bases and J lost 7 bases. Germline V CDR1 and CDR2: LGHNT, FRNRAP. The length of the CDR3 is 16 residues. CDR3 residues: CASGLRSGGEGYTQYF. The DNA read from the CDR3 is TGTGCTAGTGGTTTGAGGTCAGGGGGTGAAGGCTATACG.